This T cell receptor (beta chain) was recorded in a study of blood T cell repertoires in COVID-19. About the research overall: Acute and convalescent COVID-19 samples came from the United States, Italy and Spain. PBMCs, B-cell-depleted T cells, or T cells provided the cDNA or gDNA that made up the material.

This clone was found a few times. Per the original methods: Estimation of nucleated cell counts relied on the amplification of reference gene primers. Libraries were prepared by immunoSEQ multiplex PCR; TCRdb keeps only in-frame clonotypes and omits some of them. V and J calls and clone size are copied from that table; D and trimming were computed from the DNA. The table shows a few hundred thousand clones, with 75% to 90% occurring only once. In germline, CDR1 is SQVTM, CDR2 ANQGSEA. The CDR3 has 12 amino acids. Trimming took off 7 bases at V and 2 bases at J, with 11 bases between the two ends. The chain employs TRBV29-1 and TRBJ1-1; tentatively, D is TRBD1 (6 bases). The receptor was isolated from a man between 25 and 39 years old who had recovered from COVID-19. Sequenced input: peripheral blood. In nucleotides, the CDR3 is TGCAGCGGTCTAGGGGGAAACACTGAAGCTTTCTTT. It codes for CSGLGGNTEAFF.